This is a list of T cell receptor beta chains from one sample in a study of cytomegalovirus exposure and HLA in healthy donors. Generated by immunoSEQ multiplex PCR, the TCRdb table keeps only in-frame clones and is missing some. The sample yields some 150,000 clones, about 89% seen once. The sequencing input was PBMCs. These receptors were collected from a man aged 18 to 30 in good health and CMV-seropositive. CDR3s include the opening cysteine and the closing phenylalanine or tryptophan. The D gene is left open where the match is weak. The size of a clone is reported for some rows only, either as once, few or many, or as a class for expanded clones.

DNA: TGTGCCAGAAGCCGGGACAGCCTGGGGTCCTACGAGCAGTACTTC
CDR3: CARSRDSLGSYEQYF
J: TRBJ2-7
V: TRBV5-3
D: TRBD1
size: NA

DNA: TGTGCCAGCAGCGCCCGCGACAGGGATTCTTCTATGAAGCAGTACTTC
CDR3: CASSARDRDSSMKQYF
J: TRBJ2-7
V: TRBV7-6
D: TRBD1
size: NA

DNA: TGCGCCAGCAGCTCCTCGTGGACAGGGGCCGGCTATGGCTACACCTTC
CDR3: CASSSSWTGAGYGYTF
J: TRBJ1-2
V: TRBV5-1
D: TRBD1
size: NA

DNA: TGTGCCACCAGCAGAGATTTAGCGGGGGAACAAGAGACCCAGTACTTC
CDR3: CATSRDLAGEQETQYF
J: TRBJ2-5
V: TRBV15
D: TRBD2
size: NA

DNA: TGTGCCAGCAGCCCACAGAGTTCCACAGGAGAGACCCAGTACTTC
CDR3: CASSPQSSTGETQYF
J: TRBJ2-5
V: TRBV6-5
D: NA
size: NA

DNA: TGTGCCAGCAGCTTGAGAGGGCCAGGTCAGCCCCAGCATTTT
CDR3: CASSLRGPGQPQHF
J: TRBJ1-5
V: TRBV7-2
D: NA
size: NA

DNA: TGTGCCAGCAATTACCGGGACAGAGTTAACTATGGCTACACCTTC
CDR3: CASNYRDRVNYGYTF
J: TRBJ1-2
V: TRBV28
D: TRBD1
size: NA

DNA: TGTGCCAGCAGCCCCTACAGGGGACTTAGCACAGATACGCAGTATTTT
CDR3: CASSPYRGLSTDTQYF
J: TRBJ2-3
V: TRBV14
D: NA
size: NA

DNA: TGTGCCAGCAGCGTAACCAGCGGGGACACCTACGAGCAGTACTTC
CDR3: CASSVTSGDTYEQYF
J: TRBJ2-7
V: TRBV9
D: NA
size: NA

DNA: TGTGCCAGCAGTTACACCGGGACAGGGTTATACGAGCAGTACTTC
CDR3: CASSYTGTGLYEQYF
J: TRBJ2-7
V: TRBV28
D: TRBD1
size: NA

DNA: TGCGCCAGCAGCCTTACCCGGGGGTACGAGCAGTTCTTC
CDR3: CASSLTRGYEQFF
J: TRBJ2-1
V: TRBV5-1
D: NA
size: NA

DNA: TGCGCCAGCAGGGGGACTCCTATAGGAGAAGCCAAAAACATTCAGTACTTC
CDR3: CASRGTPIGEAKNIQYF
J: TRBJ2-4
V: TRBV5-1
D: NA
size: NA

DNA: TGTGCCATCAGGGTGACAGGGGGCGAAGGATACGAGCAGTACTTC
CDR3: CAIRVTGGEGYEQYF
J: TRBJ2-7
V: TRBV10-3
D: TRBD1
size: NA

DNA: TGCGCCAGCAGCCATGACTTCGGCGGCCGCTCTGGAAACACCATATATTTT
CDR3: CASSHDFGGRSGNTIYF
J: TRBJ1-3
V: TRBV4-1
D: NA
size: NA

DNA: TGTGCCAGTAGCAAGGGACAGAGGGTCGGCTACACCTTC
CDR3: CASSKGQRVGYTF
J: TRBJ1-2
V: TRBV19
D: TRBD1
size: NA

DNA: TGTGCCAGCAGCCATTCTCTAGCGGGAGAGTGGGACACAGATACGCAGTATTTT
CDR3: CASSHSLAGEWDTDTQYF
J: TRBJ2-3
V: TRBV4-2
D: TRBD2
size: NA

DNA: TGTGCCAGCAGCTTGGGGGGGCGCTTGGGAGAGCAGTACTTC
CDR3: CASSLGGRLGEQYF
J: TRBJ2-7
V: TRBV5-5
D: NA
size: NA

DNA: TGTGCCAGCAGCCTTAGACAGACTCTCTACGAGCAGTACTTC
CDR3: CASSLRQTLYEQYF
J: TRBJ2-7
V: TRBV7-2
D: NA
size: NA

DNA: TGTGCCAGCAGTCGCCCCACTAGCGGGAGCTACAATGAGCAGTTCTTC
CDR3: CASSRPTSGSYNEQFF
J: TRBJ2-1
V: TRBV2
D: TRBD2
size: NA

DNA: TGTGCCAGCAGTTTATCGAGCGAGTACAATGAGCAGTTCTTC
CDR3: CASSLSSEYNEQFF
J: TRBJ2-1
V: TRBV27
D: NA
size: NA

DNA: TGCGCCAGCAGCCAAGATTTCCAGGACAGCACCCGGGAGACCCAGTACTTC
CDR3: CASSQDFQDSTRETQYF
J: TRBJ2-5
V: TRBV4-3
D: NA
size: NA

DNA: TGTGCCAGCAGTTCGGGGTTCGGGACACCCGAATATGGCTACACCTTC
CDR3: CASSSGFGTPEYGYTF
J: TRBJ1-2
V: TRBV27
D: NA
size: NA

DNA: TGTGCCTGGAGTGTAAGACAGGGGGTCTACGAGCAGTACTTC
CDR3: CAWSVRQGVYEQYF
J: TRBJ2-7
V: TRBV30
D: TRBD1
size: NA

DNA: TGTGCCAGCAGTTTCCAGAACTACGAGCAGTACTTC
CDR3: CASSFQNYEQYF
J: TRBJ2-7
V: TRBV28
D: NA
size: many

DNA: TGTGCCAGCAGTTTCGGGGGGCGCGAAGAGACCCAGTACTTC
CDR3: CASSFGGREETQYF
J: TRBJ2-5
V: TRBV27
D: NA
size: NA

DNA: TGTGCCAGCAGCTTTGGCGGGAGCACCTACGAGCAGTACTTC
CDR3: CASSFGGSTYEQYF
J: TRBJ2-7
V: TRBV7-8
D: TRBD2
size: NA

DNA: TGTGCCAGCAGCTTAACCGGTCGGGGGGGGGAGACCCAGTACTTC
CDR3: CASSLTGRGGETQYF
J: TRBJ2-5
V: TRBV7-3
D: TRBD2
size: NA

DNA: TGTGCCAGCAGTTACAGGCAGGCCGTAAGGGAAAAACTGTTTTTT
CDR3: CASSYRQAVREKLFF
J: TRBJ1-4
V: TRBV6-5
D: NA
size: NA

DNA: TGTGCCAGCAGTTTTAGGGGGCTAGAGACCCAGTACTTC
CDR3: CASSFRGLETQYF
J: TRBJ2-5
V: TRBV2
D: TRBD1
size: NA

DNA: TGTGCCAGCAGTGATTCGTTCGGCGGCTTCTATGGCTACACCTTC
CDR3: CASSDSFGGFYGYTF
J: TRBJ1-2
V: TRBV6-1
D: NA
size: NA

DNA: TGTGCCAGCTCACCAGGGCCAGATACGCAGTATTTT
CDR3: CASSPGPDTQYF
J: TRBJ2-3
V: TRBV18
D: NA
size: NA

DNA: TGTGCCAGCAGCCCGGATCGGGGCACAGATACGCAGTATTTT
CDR3: CASSPDRGTDTQYF
J: TRBJ2-3
V: TRBV7-2
D: NA
size: NA

DNA: TGTGCCAGCAGAGAAGCAGGGGTGGTTCAGCCCCAGCATTTT
CDR3: CASREAGVVQPQHF
J: TRBJ1-5
V: TRBV2
D: NA
size: NA

DNA: TGCGCCAGCAGCCCAGGGCCCGGGACATCCTACAATGAGCAGTTCTTC
CDR3: CASSPGPGTSYNEQFF
J: TRBJ2-1
V: TRBV4-1
D: NA
size: few

DNA: TGTGCCAGCAGCGTAGCTTCCCTAGCGGGGACCTACGAGCAGTACTTC
CDR3: CASSVASLAGTYEQYF
J: TRBJ2-7
V: TRBV9
D: TRBD2
size: NA

DNA: TGTGCCAGCAGCTTATTACCGGGGGGGACAGGGTCAACTTCACCCCTCCACTTT
CDR3: CASSLLPGGTGSTSPLHF
J: TRBJ1-6
V: TRBV7-2
D: TRBD1
size: NA

DNA: TGCGCCAGCAGCCAAGGTCTAGCGGGGTCCGGGGAGCTGTTTTTT
CDR3: CASSQGLAGSGELFF
J: TRBJ2-2
V: TRBV4-1
D: TRBD2
size: NA

DNA: TGTGCCAGCAGAAAGGGGTTTGACACTGAAGCTTTCTTT
CDR3: CASRKGFDTEAFF
J: TRBJ1-1
V: TRBV25-1
D: NA
size: once

DNA: TGCGCCAGCAGCTTGGGGGGCGGGACAGGGATCTCCTACGAGCAGTACTTC
CDR3: CASSLGGGTGISYEQYF
J: TRBJ2-7
V: TRBV5-1
D: TRBD1
size: NA

DNA: TGTGCCGGGCCCTGCTCTGGAAACACCATATATTTT
CDR3: CAGPCSGNTIYF
J: TRBJ1-3
V: TRBV9
D: NA
size: NA

DNA: TGCGCCAGCAGCCAAGATCTAGGGCAGGGTTCTCAAGAGACCCAGTACTTC
CDR3: CASSQDLGQGSQETQYF
J: TRBJ2-5
V: TRBV4-1
D: NA
size: NA

DNA: TGTGCCAGCAGCTCCGGGACTAGCAGATACGAGCAGTACTTC
CDR3: CASSSGTSRYEQYF
J: TRBJ2-7
V: TRBV13
D: TRBD2
size: once

DNA: TGTGCCACCAGCAGAGAAATTCGCGGTTACAATGAGCAGTTCTTC
CDR3: CATSREIRGYNEQFF
J: TRBJ2-1
V: TRBV15
D: NA
size: NA

DNA: TGTGCCAGCAGTTACTCGACTGGCACAGATACGCAGTATTTT
CDR3: CASSYSTGTDTQYF
J: TRBJ2-3
V: TRBV6-5
D: NA
size: NA

DNA: TGTGCCAGCAGCTTAGGCAGCGGAGCGGGACAGCCCCAGCATTTT
CDR3: CASSLGSGAGQPQHF
J: TRBJ1-5
V: TRBV11-2
D: NA
size: NA